Shown below are 2 T cell receptor beta chains from a single sample sequenced in a study of blood T cell repertoires in COVID-19. Sequenced by immunoSEQ multiplex PCR; TCRdb stores in-frame clones only, minus some. The data show roughly 290,000 clones, about 89% seen once. Input material: peripheral blood. The receptors were sampled from a woman in her 50s who had recovered from COVID-19.

The rearrangement links TRBV6-2 or TRBV6-3 to TRBJ2-7; D uncertain. Germline loops: CDR1 MNHEY, CDR2 SVGEGT. The V end was cut by 0 bases, the J end by 3 bases, with 6 bases between. There are 13 residues in the CDR3. The CDR3: CASSYSTVYEQYF. The CDR3 coding sequence is TGTGCCAGCAGTTACTCGACTGTCTACGAGCAGTACTTC.

This chain uses TRBV6-2 or TRBV6-3 with TRBJ1-1; D unresolved. Trimming took 1 base from V and 3 from J, leaving 6 bases between them. CDR1 is MNHEY, CDR2 SVGEGT, per germline. The CDR3 is 13 residues long. For the CDR3, the DNA is TGTGCCAGCAGTTACTGGAGCTACACTGAAGCTTTCTTT. Translation: CASSYWSYTEAFF.